Listed below are T cell receptor beta chains from one sample, sequenced in a study of early T cells in non-severe SARS-CoV-2 infection. One entry per CDR3 protein, called by TCRdb with MiXCR from the 5' RACE reads. Of about 90,000 distinct CDR3 sequences in the sample, about 12% were seen once. The sample consisted of whole blood, taken at baseline. These receptors came from an adult who was a healthcare worker with PCR-confirmed SARS-CoV-2 infection or an uninfected control (not recorded which). The CDR3 runs from the conserved cysteine through the conserved F or W. Fields, in order: V gene, J gene, clone size, D gene, CDR3 DNA, CDR3 protein. A D gene is named only where the DNA matches it firmly. Expanded clones get a size class; other rows say once, few or many, or leave the size out.

v_call: TRBV30
j_call: TRBJ1-1
clone_size: -
d_call: -
cdr3_nt: TGTGCCTGGATTCCCCAGGGGTGGAGAACTGAAGCTTTCTTT
cdr3_aa: CAWIPQGWRTEAFF

v_call: TRBV12-5
j_call: TRBJ2-7
clone_size: many
d_call: TRBD2
cdr3_nt: TGTGCTAGTGGTCCTATGGGAGGGTCCCACGAGCAGTACTTC
cdr3_aa: CASGPMGGSHEQYF

v_call: TRBV12-3/TRBV12-4
j_call: TRBJ1-6
clone_size: -
d_call: TRBD1
cdr3_nt: TGTGCCAGCAGTTCACGAGGGGGCTCGAGTCCATCGGCCCTCCACTTT
cdr3_aa: CASSSRGGSSPSALHF

v_call: TRBV2
j_call: TRBJ2-7
clone_size: once
d_call: -
cdr3_nt: TGTGCCAGCATTGATACAGGAGCCTACGAGCAGTACTTC
cdr3_aa: CASIDTGAYEQYF

v_call: TRBV6-2/TRBV6-3
j_call: TRBJ1-1
clone_size: few
d_call: -
cdr3_nt: TGTGCCAGCACCCACACTACAGGGATTACTGAAGCTTTCTTT
cdr3_aa: CASTHTTGITEAFF

v_call: TRBV30
j_call: TRBJ2-3
clone_size: -
d_call: -
cdr3_nt: TGTGCCTGGAGCCCCGGGGCTAGCAGAGATACGCAGTATTTT
cdr3_aa: CAWSPGASRDTQYF

v_call: TRBV4-1
j_call: TRBJ2-1
clone_size: few
d_call: TRBD2
cdr3_nt: TGCGCCAGCAGCCACTTGGGACTAGCGGGAGCCCGGAGCTCCTACAATGAGCAGTTCTTC
cdr3_aa: CASSHLGLAGARSSYNEQFF

v_call: TRBV5-1
j_call: TRBJ1-1
clone_size: few
d_call: -
cdr3_nt: TGCGCCAGCAGCTCCGCCTTGAACACTGAAGCTTTCTTT
cdr3_aa: CASSSALNTEAFF

v_call: TRBV29-1
j_call: TRBJ1-1
clone_size: few
d_call: -
cdr3_nt: TGCAGCGTTGTGCTAAGGGCTGAAGCTTTCTTT
cdr3_aa: CSVVLRAEAFF

v_call: TRBV6-1
j_call: TRBJ2-7
clone_size: few
d_call: TRBD2
cdr3_nt: TGTGCCAGCAGTGGGATGAAGGCGGGGGTAGTGGAGCAGTACTTC
cdr3_aa: CASSGMKAGVVEQYF

v_call: TRBV4-2
j_call: TRBJ1-2
clone_size: medium-sized
d_call: -
cdr3_nt: TGTGCCAGCAGCCAACCTCAGGATTCATCCTATGGCTACACCTTC
cdr3_aa: CASSQPQDSSYGYTF

v_call: TRBV20-1
j_call: TRBJ2-2
clone_size: many
d_call: TRBD2
cdr3_nt: TGCAGTGCTAGGGCCAGCGGGGGGGCCGTAGGCACCGGGGAGCTGTTTTTT
cdr3_aa: CSARASGGAVGTGELFF

v_call: TRBV6-5
j_call: TRBJ2-1
clone_size: -
d_call: TRBD2
cdr3_nt: TGTGCCAGCAGTCAGCGGGGGGGCCGATATGAGCAGTTCTTC
cdr3_aa: CASSQRGGRYEQFF

v_call: TRBV5-4
j_call: TRBJ2-5
clone_size: few
d_call: -
cdr3_nt: TGTGCCAGCAGCTTGTTCCAGAACAGACCGTACTTC
cdr3_aa: CASSLFQNRPYF

v_call: TRBV7-9
j_call: TRBJ2-1
clone_size: -
d_call: -
cdr3_nt: TGTGCCAGCAGCATATCACCTTGGAGCGAGAATTACAATGAGCAGTTCTTC
cdr3_aa: CASSISPWSENYNEQFF

v_call: TRBV5-1
j_call: TRBJ2-1
clone_size: -
d_call: TRBD2
cdr3_nt: TGCGCCAGCAGCTTGGAGGCTAGCGGGGCCTACAATGAGCAGTTCTTC
cdr3_aa: CASSLEASGAYNEQFF

v_call: TRBV20-1
j_call: TRBJ2-3
clone_size: -
d_call: -
cdr3_nt: TGCAGTGCTAGAGATAACGATCCAGATACGCAGTATTTT
cdr3_aa: CSARDNDPDTQYF

v_call: TRBV7-3
j_call: TRBJ1-1
clone_size: many
d_call: TRBD1
cdr3_nt: TGTGCCAGCAGCTTAATGACAGGGGGAGAAGCTTTCTTT
cdr3_aa: CASSLMTGGEAFF

v_call: TRBV11-2
j_call: TRBJ1-3
clone_size: -
d_call: -
cdr3_nt: TGTGCCAGCAGTTGGATTCAGGGAAACACCATATATTTT
cdr3_aa: CASSWIQGNTIYF

v_call: TRBV19
j_call: TRBJ2-2
clone_size: -
d_call: TRBD1
cdr3_nt: TGTGCCAGTAGTATGGGGACAGGGGCCAACACCGGGGAGCTGTTTTTT
cdr3_aa: CASSMGTGANTGELFF

v_call: TRBV12-3/TRBV12-4
j_call: TRBJ2-5
clone_size: -
d_call: TRBD2
cdr3_nt: TGTGCCAGCAGTCCCATAGCGGGGGGCGGAGAGACCCAGTACTTC
cdr3_aa: CASSPIAGGGETQYF

v_call: TRBV7-9
j_call: TRBJ1-3
clone_size: few
d_call: -
cdr3_nt: TGTGCCAGCAGCTTATCACCCGGGCCGAGTGGAAACACCATATATTTT
cdr3_aa: CASSLSPGPSGNTIYF

v_call: TRBV20-1
j_call: TRBJ2-7
clone_size: few
d_call: -
cdr3_nt: TGCAGTGCTAGGGACTATACTTACGAGCAGTACTTC
cdr3_aa: CSARDYTYEQYF